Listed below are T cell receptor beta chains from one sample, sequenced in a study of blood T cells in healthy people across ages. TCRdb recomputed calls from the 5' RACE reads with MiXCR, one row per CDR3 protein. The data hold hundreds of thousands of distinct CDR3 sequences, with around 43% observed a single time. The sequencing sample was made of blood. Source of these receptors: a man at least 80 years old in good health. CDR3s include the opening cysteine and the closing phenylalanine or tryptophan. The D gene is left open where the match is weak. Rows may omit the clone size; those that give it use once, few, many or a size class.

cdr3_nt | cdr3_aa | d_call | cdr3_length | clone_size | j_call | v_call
TGTGCCACCAGCACATCGGACAGGGGGCTCGCTACGCAGTATTTT | CATSTSDRGLATQYF | TRBD1 | 15 | NA | TRBJ2-3 | TRBV15
TGTGCCAGCAGCTTAGGGTACGGGAATCAGCCCCAGCATTTT | CASSLGYGNQPQHF | NA | 14 | NA | TRBJ1-5 | TRBV13
TGTGCCAGCAGTTACTCGAGATCCAACTATGGCTACACCTTC | CASSYSRSNYGYTF | NA | 14 | many | TRBJ1-2 | TRBV6-2/TRBV6-3
TGTGCCTGGACCGACAGGGCAGTTTGGGGGTATGGCTACACCTTC | CAWTDRAVWGYGYTF | TRBD1 | 15 | few | TRBJ1-2 | TRBV30
TGTGCCAGCAGGGGGGGGGTCCTAGCGGCACTATCCTACGAGCAGTACTTC | CASRGGVLAALSYEQYF | TRBD2 | 17 | NA | TRBJ2-7 | TRBV2
TGCAGTGCCAAACTGCCCGGGCGAAAACTGTTTTTT | CSAKLPGRKLFF | NA | 12 | few | TRBJ1-4 | TRBV20-1
TGTGCCAGCAGCCAAGATGGAGATTCCTCCTATAATTCACCCCTCCACTTT | CASSQDGDSSYNSPLHF | NA | 17 | few | TRBJ1-6 | TRBV4-2
TGTGCCAGCAGCTTAGGCTCCATCGGGACCCATGAGGCTTTCTTT | CASSLGSIGTHEAFF | NA | 15 | NA | TRBJ1-1 | TRBV7-9
TGCGCCAGCAGCCAAGCCAGGGTTCTCAGTGAGCAGTTCTTC | CASSQARVLSEQFF | NA | 14 | NA | TRBJ2-1 | TRBV4-3
TGTGCCAGCTCACCAAAATTGAGCAGGGACTACGAGCAGTACTTC | CASSPKLSRDYEQYF | NA | 15 | few | TRBJ2-7 | TRBV18
TGCAGCGTGAGAACGGGGATCTACACTGAAGCTTTCTTT | CSVRTGIYTEAFF | NA | 13 | NA | TRBJ1-1 | TRBV29-1
TGTGCCAGCAGTTGGACAGCCAAAAACATTCAGTACTTC | CASSWTAKNIQYF | NA | 13 | NA | TRBJ2-4 | TRBV6-2/TRBV6-3
TGCGCCAGCAGCTTTGTTACGGGTCCGGAAGCGACCCAGTACTTC | CASSFVTGPEATQYF | NA | 15 | NA | TRBJ2-5 | TRBV5-1
TGTGCCAGCAGCTTAGCCGGGACAGGGGGTGGCTACACCTTC | CASSLAGTGGGYTF | TRBD1 | 14 | NA | TRBJ1-2 | TRBV11-2
TGTGCCAGCAGCGTAGGTTCGGGGTGGGAGACCCAGTACTTC | CASSVGSGWETQYF | NA | 14 | NA | TRBJ2-5 | TRBV9
TGCGCCAGCAGCTTTACGAAAGATACGCAGTATTTT | CASSFTKDTQYF | NA | 12 | NA | TRBJ2-3 | TRBV5-1
TGTGCCAGCAGCACTTGGGGCCAGAGAGAGACCCAGTACTTC | CASSTWGQRETQYF | NA | 14 | many | TRBJ2-5 | TRBV3-1
TGCGCCAGCAGCGTAAGACACGGACTCTACAATGAGCAGTACTTC | CASSVRHGLYNEQYF | NA | 15 | NA | TRBJ2-7 | TRBV5-1
TGTGCCAGCAGCCAAAGCGGGACGGCGAACTATGACTACACCTTC | CASSQSGTANYDYTF | NA | 15 | NA | TRBJ1-2 | TRBV9
TGCAGCGTTGAAGATTTAGGGACAGGGGGGCAGGGTGGCTACACCTTC | CSVEDLGTGGQGGYTF | TRBD1 | 16 | many | TRBJ1-2 | TRBV29-1
TGTGCCAGCAGCCGCGGGACTAGCGGGACAAATGAGCAGTTCTTC | CASSRGTSGTNEQFF | TRBD2 | 15 | many | TRBJ2-1 | TRBV7-2
TGCAGTGCTAGACAGGGCAATCAGCCCCAGCATTTT | CSARQGNQPQHF | NA | 12 | many | TRBJ1-5 | TRBV20-1
TGTGCCAGCACCGAGACAAGCGGGACTCTCAATGAGCAGTACTTC | CASTETSGTLNEQYF | TRBD2 | 15 | NA | TRBJ2-7 | TRBV7-2
TGCAGCGTTGAAGGCGACAGTGGACCATACGAGCAGTACTTC | CSVEGDSGPYEQYF | NA | 14 | few | TRBJ2-7 | TRBV29-1
TGTGCCAGCAGCACCCCACTGCGTCAGGGGGCCAGCACAGATACGCAGTATTTT | CASSTPLRQGASTDTQYF | TRBD1 | 18 | NA | TRBJ2-3 | TRBV5-8
TGTGCCAGCAGTCACGGGGCAGGGGCGTTTCCCTACGAGCAGTACTTC | CASSHGAGAFPYEQYF | NA | 16 | few | TRBJ2-7 | TRBV6-2/TRBV6-3
TGTGCCAGCAGCCGGTCTAGCGGGGTTTACAATGAGCAGTTCTTC | CASSRSSGVYNEQFF | TRBD2 | 15 | many | TRBJ2-1 | TRBV3-1
TGCGCCAACAGTGAGGTAGACAATGAGCAGTTCTTC | CANSEVDNEQFF | NA | 12 | NA | TRBJ2-1 | TRBV27
TGTGCCATCAGTGAGCCCCCCTACGAGCAGTTCTTC | CAISEPPYEQFF | NA | 12 | NA | TRBJ2-1 | TRBV10-3
TGTGCCAGCAGCTTTGACAGGGGGCTGGGAGAGCAGTACTTC | CASSFDRGLGEQYF | TRBD1 | 14 | NA | TRBJ2-7 | TRBV7-2
TGTGCCAGCAGCTTGGATGACAGGGGCACAGATACGCAGTATTTT | CASSLDDRGTDTQYF | TRBD1 | 15 | many | TRBJ2-3 | TRBV7-2
TGCGCCAGCGGTCCACGGCGGGGGTTCCAAGAGACCCAGTACTTC | CASGPRRGFQETQYF | TRBD2 | 15 | few | TRBJ2-5 | TRBV5-1
TGTGCCAGCAGCACTTGGACAGGGGGAGGCAATCAGCCCCAGCATTTT | CASSTWTGGGNQPQHF | TRBD1 | 16 | few | TRBJ1-5 | TRBV5-8
TGTGCCAGCAGCTTTCCACACGACACTGAAGCTTTCTTT | CASSFPHDTEAFF | NA | 13 | few | TRBJ1-1 | TRBV7-9
TGCGCCAGCAGCATTTTAGGGGTGGCCAAAAACATTCAGTACTTC | CASSILGVAKNIQYF | NA | 15 | few | TRBJ2-4 | TRBV5-1
TGTGCCAGCAGTTGGGTTAGCGGAGTGGAGTACTTC | CASSWVSGVEYF | NA | 12 | NA | TRBJ2-5 | TRBV6-2/TRBV6-3
TGTGCCAGCAGCGTATTGGGGGGCGGCGAGCAGTTCTTC | CASSVLGGGEQFF | NA | 13 | once | TRBJ2-1 | TRBV9
TGTGCCAGCAGCCCAAACAGGGGGTCCAATGAGCAGTTCTTC | CASSPNRGSNEQFF | TRBD1 | 14 | NA | TRBJ2-1 | TRBV7-2
TGCAGTGCTAGCATCCTCGACTGGGAGAAGAATGAGCAGTACTTC | CSASILDWEKNEQYF | NA | 15 | NA | TRBJ2-5 | TRBV20-1
TGCGCCAGCAGCTTGGGAAGGGGATCGGGCGGCTACACCTTC | CASSLGRGSGGYTF | NA | 14 | NA | TRBJ1-2 | TRBV5-1
TGCAGTGCTGACAAGACTAGCGGTCCCCGCGAGCAGTACTTC | CSADKTSGPREQYF | TRBD2 | 14 | NA | TRBJ2-7 | TRBV20-1